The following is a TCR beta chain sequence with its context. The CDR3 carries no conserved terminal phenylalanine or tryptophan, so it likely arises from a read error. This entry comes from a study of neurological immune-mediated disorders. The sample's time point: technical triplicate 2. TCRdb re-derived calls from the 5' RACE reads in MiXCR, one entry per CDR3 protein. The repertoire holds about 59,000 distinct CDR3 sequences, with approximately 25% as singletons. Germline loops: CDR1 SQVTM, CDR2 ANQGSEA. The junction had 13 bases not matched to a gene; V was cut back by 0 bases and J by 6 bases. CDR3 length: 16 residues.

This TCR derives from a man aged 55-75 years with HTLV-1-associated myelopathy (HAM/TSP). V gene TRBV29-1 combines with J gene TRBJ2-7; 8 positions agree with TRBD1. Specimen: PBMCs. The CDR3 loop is CSVEDENQGARFEQYL. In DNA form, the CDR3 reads TGCAGCGTTGAAGATGAGAATCAGGGGGCGAGGTTCGAGCAGTACTTA.